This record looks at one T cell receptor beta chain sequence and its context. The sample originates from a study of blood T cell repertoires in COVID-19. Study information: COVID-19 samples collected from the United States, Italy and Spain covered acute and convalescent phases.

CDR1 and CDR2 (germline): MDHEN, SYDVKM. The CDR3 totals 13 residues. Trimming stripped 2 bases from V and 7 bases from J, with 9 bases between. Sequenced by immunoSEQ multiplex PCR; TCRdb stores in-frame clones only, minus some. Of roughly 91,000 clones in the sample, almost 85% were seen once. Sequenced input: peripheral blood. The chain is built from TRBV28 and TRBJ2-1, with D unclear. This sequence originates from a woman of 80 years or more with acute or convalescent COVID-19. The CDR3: CASSLGSMNEQFF. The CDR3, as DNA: TGTGCCAGCAGTTTAGGCTCCATGAATGAGCAGTTCTTC.